The source of this T cell receptor beta chain is a study of blood T cell repertoires in COVID-19. Study details: T cells, B-cell-depleted T cells, or PBMCs supplied cDNA or gDNA.

Patients at the Seattle site were enrolled during active infection and followed longitudinally. The ends were cut back, 0 bases at V and 9 bases at J, with 15 bases in the middle. The germline CDR1 and CDR2 sequences are MGHRA and YSYEKL. This CDR3 comprises 16 residues. Original processing methods: Amplifying reference gene primers gave estimates of nucleated cell counts. Some clones are missing from TCRdb's copy, which holds only in-frame ones; the method was immunoSEQ multiplex PCR. That table supplies the V and J calls and clone size; D and trimming were determined from the DNA. This table holds 50,000 to 75,000 clones, more than 75% found once.

The chain uses TRBV4-1 and TRBJ1-6, with a possible D match to TRBD1 (5 bases). The sample was peripheral blood. The receptor's source is a man aged 55 to 70 with COVID-19, enrolled during active disease. As DNA, the CDR3 is TGCGCCAGCAGCCAAGAGGCTGGGGGGGTAATTTCACCCCTCCACTTT. Its protein product is CASSQEAGGVISPLHF.